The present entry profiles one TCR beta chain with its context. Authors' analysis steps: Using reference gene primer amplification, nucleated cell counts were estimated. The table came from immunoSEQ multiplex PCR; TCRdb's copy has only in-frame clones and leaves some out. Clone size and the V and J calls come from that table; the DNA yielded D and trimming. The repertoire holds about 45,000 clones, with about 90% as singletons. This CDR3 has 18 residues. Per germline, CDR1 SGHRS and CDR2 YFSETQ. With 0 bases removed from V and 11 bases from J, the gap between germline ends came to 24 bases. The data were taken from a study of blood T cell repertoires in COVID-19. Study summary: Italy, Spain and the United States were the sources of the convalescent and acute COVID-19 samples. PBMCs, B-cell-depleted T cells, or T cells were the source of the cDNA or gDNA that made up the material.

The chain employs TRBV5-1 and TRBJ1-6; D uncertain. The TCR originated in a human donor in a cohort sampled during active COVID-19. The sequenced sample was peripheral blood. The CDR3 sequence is CASSLAASRPGIRTPLHF. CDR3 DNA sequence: TGCGCCAGCAGCTTGGCGGCCAGTCGACCAGGTATTCGAACACCCCTCCACTTT.